This is a list of T cell receptor beta chains from one sample in a study of OX40 agonist ivuxolimab in advanced cancers. This table comes from immunoSEQ multiplex PCR, and its TCRdb copy is limited to in-frame clones, with some not included. Of 60,000 to 75,000 clones in the sample, approximately 89% are singletons; the top ten hold about 0.95%. The sample here was CD4+ or CD8+ T cells sorted from blood, taken in a trial of the OX40 agonist ivuxolimab. Source of these receptors: an adult with an advanced solid tumor such as melanoma, head and neck, liver or kidney cancer. CDR3s include the opening cysteine and the closing phenylalanine or tryptophan. Fields, in order: V gene, clone size, J gene, D gene, CDR3 DNA, CDR3 protein. A D gene is named only where the DNA matches it firmly. Expanded clones are given a class, and other clones once, few, many or no size at all.

V: TRBV6-5; size: .; J: TRBJ1-6; D: TRBD1; DNA: TGTGCCAGCAGTTCCCGACAGGGGTTGAATTCACCCCTCCACTTT; CDR3: CASSSRQGLNSPLHF
V: TRBV9; size: .; J: TRBJ1-1; D: .; DNA: TGTGCCAGCAGCGTAGCACCCAGTACTGAAGCTTTCTTT; CDR3: CASSVAPSTEAFF
V: TRBV5-6; size: .; J: TRBJ2-7; D: .; DNA: TGTGCCAGCAGCTTACGGACGGGGATGGGAGGAGAGCAGTACTTC; CDR3: CASSLRTGMGGEQYF
V: TRBV7-6; size: .; J: TRBJ2-7; D: TRBD1; DNA: TGTGCCAGCAGCCTATACCCAATATCGGACAGGGTAGATACTCGCTCCTACGAGCAGTACTTC; CDR3: CASSLYPISDRVDTRSYEQYF
V: TRBV7-2; size: .; J: TRBJ2-2; D: .; DNA: TGTGCCAGCAGCTTAGGTGCCCGCCCGGCCACCGGGGAGCTGTTTTTT; CDR3: CASSLGARPATGELFF
V: TRBV5-1; size: .; J: TRBJ2-7; D: TRBD1; DNA: TGCGCCAGCAGCACTTCACAGGGGTACGAGCAGTACTTC; CDR3: CASSTSQGYEQYF
V: TRBV7-9; size: .; J: TRBJ1-1; D: .; DNA: TGTGCCAGCAGCTTCGACAGCTACACTGAAGCTTTCTTT; CDR3: CASSFDSYTEAFF
V: TRBV4-1; size: .; J: TRBJ2-5; D: .; DNA: TGCGCCAGCAGCCAGTTGCAGGGTTGGGTAGAGACCCAGTACTTC; CDR3: CASSQLQGWVETQYF
V: TRBV9; size: once; J: TRBJ2-7; D: .; DNA: TGTGCCAGCAGCGTAGGGCCCCTGGGCCCGACCTACGAGCAGTACTTC; CDR3: CASSVGPLGPTYEQYF
V: TRBV7-7; size: .; J: TRBJ2-5; D: .; DNA: TGTGCTAGCAGCTTATCGACGGGGCCTGGGTCTGCCCAGTACTTC; CDR3: CASSLSTGPGSAQYF
V: TRBV7-3; size: .; J: TRBJ1-4; D: .; DNA: TGTGCCAGCAGCTTGGGGGGGAAGAATGAAAAACTGTTTTTT; CDR3: CASSLGGKNEKLFF
V: TRBV30; size: .; J: TRBJ2-2; D: .; DNA: TGTGCCTGGAGTCCACGGGGCTTAAACGGGGAGCTGTTTTTT; CDR3: CAWSPRGLNGELFF
V: TRBV2; size: .; J: TRBJ2-1; D: TRBD2; DNA: TGTGCCAGCAGTCTCGGACTAGCCTACTACAATGAGCAGTTCTTC; CDR3: CASSLGLAYYNEQFF
V: TRBV28; size: .; J: TRBJ2-5; D: TRBD1; DNA: TGTGCCAGCAGTTCATCAGCAGGGGGCCTATACCAAGAGACCCAGTACTTC; CDR3: CASSSSAGGLYQETQYF
V: TRBV5-1; size: .; J: TRBJ1-6; D: .; DNA: TGCGCCAGCAGCCTCGGTGGAGGATATAATTCACCCCTCCACTTT; CDR3: CASSLGGGYNSPLHF
V: TRBV30; size: .; J: TRBJ2-2; D: .; DNA: TGTGCCTGGAGTGTACTCATCGGGTCCGGGGAGCTGTTTTTT; CDR3: CAWSVLIGSGELFF
V: TRBV25-1; size: .; J: TRBJ2-1; D: .; DNA: TGTGCCAGCAGTGAAAGGGGGAGTCCTCCCTACAATGAGCAGTTCTTC; CDR3: CASSERGSPPYNEQFF
V: TRBV7-7; size: once; J: TRBJ2-5; D: .; DNA: TGTGCTAGCAGCCAGACAGCCCTTGAGACCCAGTACTTC; CDR3: CASSQTALETQYF
V: TRBV11-1; size: .; J: TRBJ2-5; D: .; DNA: TGTGCCAGCAGCTTAGTAGAGACCCAGTACTTC; CDR3: CASSLVETQYF
V: TRBV6-5; size: .; J: TRBJ2-2; D: TRBD2; DNA: TGTGCCAGCAGTTCCGGGGGGGACACCGGGGAGCTGTTTTTT; CDR3: CASSSGGDTGELFF
V: TRBV18; size: .; J: TRBJ2-5; D: .; DNA: TGTGCCAGCTCACCACCGTCTACCCAAGAGACCCAGTACTTC; CDR3: CASSPPSTQETQYF
V: TRBV27; size: .; J: TRBJ2-3; D: .; DNA: TGTGCCAGCAAGACGAGCGGCACAGATACGCAGTATTTT; CDR3: CASKTSGTDTQYF
V: TRBV10-3; size: .; J: TRBJ2-7; D: .; DNA: TGTGCCATCAGTGAGTCGACAGGACTTACCTACGAGCAGTACTTC; CDR3: CAISESTGLTYEQYF
V: TRBV12-5; size: .; J: TRBJ2-7; D: .; DNA: TGTGCTAGTGGTTTGAACTACGAGCAGTACTTC; CDR3: CASGLNYEQYF
V: TRBV7-2; size: .; J: TRBJ2-5; D: TRBD2; DNA: TGTGCCAGCAGCTTAGCCCCACTAGCGGGAGTAAAGACCCAGTACTTC; CDR3: CASSLAPLAGVKTQYF
V: TRBV6-5; size: .; J: TRBJ2-1; D: .; DNA: TGTGCCAGCAGTCGAGGGGGGAATGAGCAGTTCTTC; CDR3: CASSRGGNEQFF
V: TRBV18; size: .; J: TRBJ2-7; D: TRBD2; DNA: TGTGCCAGCTCACTTGGGGGGGTCGAGCAGTACTTC; CDR3: CASSLGGVEQYF
V: TRBV19; size: .; J: TRBJ1-2; D: .; DNA: TGTGCCAGTGTGGAGTGGGGAAACGGTGGCTACACCTTC; CDR3: CASVEWGNGGYTF
V: TRBV7-8; size: few; J: TRBJ2-7; D: .; DNA: TGTGCCAGCAGCCTTAGACTCTACGAGCAGTACTTC; CDR3: CASSLRLYEQYF
V: TRBV11-3; size: once; J: TRBJ2-2; D: TRBD2; DNA: TGTGCCAGCAGCTTAGTCCCTGGCGGGGGTGATAACGGGGAGCTGTTTTTT; CDR3: CASSLVPGGGDNGELFF